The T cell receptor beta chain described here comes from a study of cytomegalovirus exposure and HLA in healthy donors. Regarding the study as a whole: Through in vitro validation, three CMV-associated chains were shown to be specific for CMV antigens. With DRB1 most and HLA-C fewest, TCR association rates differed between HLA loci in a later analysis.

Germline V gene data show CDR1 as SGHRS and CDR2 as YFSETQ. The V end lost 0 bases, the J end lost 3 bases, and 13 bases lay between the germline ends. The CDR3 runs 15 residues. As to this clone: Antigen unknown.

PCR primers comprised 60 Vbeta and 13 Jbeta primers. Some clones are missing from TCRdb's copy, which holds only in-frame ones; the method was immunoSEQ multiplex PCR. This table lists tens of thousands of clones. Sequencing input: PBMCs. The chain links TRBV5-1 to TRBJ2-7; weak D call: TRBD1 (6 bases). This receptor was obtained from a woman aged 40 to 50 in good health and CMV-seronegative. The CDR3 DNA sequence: TGCGCCAGCAGCTTGGCCAGGGGACGGTACTACGAGCAGTACTTC. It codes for CASSLARGRYYEQYF.